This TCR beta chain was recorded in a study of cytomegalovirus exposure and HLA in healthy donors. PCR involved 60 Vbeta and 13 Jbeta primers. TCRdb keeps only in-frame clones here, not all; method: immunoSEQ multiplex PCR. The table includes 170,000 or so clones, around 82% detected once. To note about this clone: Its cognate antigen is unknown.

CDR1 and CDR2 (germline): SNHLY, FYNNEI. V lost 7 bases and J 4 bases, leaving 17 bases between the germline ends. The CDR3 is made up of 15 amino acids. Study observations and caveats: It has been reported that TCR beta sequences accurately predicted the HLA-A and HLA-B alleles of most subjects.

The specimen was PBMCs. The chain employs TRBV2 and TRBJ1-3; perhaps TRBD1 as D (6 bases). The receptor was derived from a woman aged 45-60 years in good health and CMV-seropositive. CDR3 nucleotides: TGTGCCAGCACTTTAACCAGGGACAACGGAAACACCATATATTTT. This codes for CASTLTRDNGNTIYF.